These 30 T cell receptor beta chains were all obtained from the same sample, sequenced in a study of cytomegalovirus exposure and HLA in healthy donors. Amplification used 60 Vbeta primers and 13 Jbeta primers. Sequencing was performed with immunoSEQ multiplex PCR; in TCRdb, only in-frame clones are kept and a portion is missing. The table includes 150,000 to 180,000 clones, approximately 80% detected once. The sequenced material came from PBMCs. Receptor source: a young man in good health and CMV-seropositive.

The chain joins TRBV7-2 to TRBJ2-3, with 7 positions matching TRBD1. The V gene's germline CDR1 is SGHTA and CDR2 FQGNSA. Trimming removed 5 bases from V and 9 bases from J; junction bases left unmatched: 8. The CDR3 has 13 residues. CDR3 coding DNA: TGTGCCAGCAGCCCAGACAGGGAAAGCACGCAGTATTTT. This gives the protein CASSPDRESTQYF.

J is TRBJ2-5 and V is TRBV6-5; tentative D call: TRBD2 (6 bases). The last part of the DNA fits TRBJ2-7 better; the J call may be wrong. Germline V CDR1 and CDR2: MNHEY, SVGAGI. The CDR3 contains 16 residues. In DNA, the CDR3 is TGTGCCAGCAGTTACTCGGGCGTAGGAGCGGGCTACGAGCAGTACTTC. Its protein is CASSYSGVGAGYEQYF.

The chain carries TRBV28 and TRBJ2-1; 11 nucleotides match TRBD2. CDR1 is MDHEN and CDR2 is SYDVKM in the germline V gene. The CDR3 runs 15 residues. V trimming: 6 bases; J trimming: 2 bases; junction bases outside the gene matches: 3. Written as DNA, the CDR3 is TGTGCCAGCAGCCCACTAGCGGGAGCCTACAATGAGCAGTTCTTC. Its translation is CASSPLAGAYNEQFF.

The J gene is TRBJ1-2, the V gene TRBV5-5; TRBD1 is a possible D gene (5 bases). CDR3 length: 12 residues. V shed 4 bases and J shed 5 bases, with 9 bases lying between them. The germline V gene encodes CDR1 SGHKS and CDR2 YYEKEE (reference sequence). In nucleotides, the CDR3 is TGTGCCAGCAGCGGAGACAGATATGGCTACACCTTC. It encodes CASSGDRYGYTF.

This chain uses TRBV6-5 with TRBJ2-5; TRBD1 agrees at 9 bases. TRBJ2-7 explains the end of the DNA better; the J call may be wrong. Germline V gene sequence: CDR1 MNHEY, CDR2 SVGAGI. The CDR3 is 14 residues long. The CDR3 sequence is CASSYGTGIHEQYF. The CDR3 DNA reads as TGTGCCAGCAGTTACGGGACAGGGATCCACGAGCAGTACTTC.

With respect to this clone: Other DNA sequences in the sample encode the same CDR3. The chain links TRBV4-2 to TRBJ2-2; 10 nucleotides line up with TRBD2. The CDR3 contains 18 residues. Trimming took 0 bases from V and 7 from J; bases not matched to a gene: 11. Germline V lookup: CDR1 LGHNA, CDR2 YNFKEQ. The CDR3 nucleotides are TGTGCCAGCAGCCAAGATGGTGGGCTAGCGGGGGAGGACGGGGAGCTGTTTTTT. This encodes CASSQDGGLAGEDGELFF.

This chain connects TRBV28 to TRBJ2-5, with 7 bases that match TRBD1. The CDR3 length is 13 residues. Trimming took 6 bases from V and 5 from J; bases not matched to a gene: 6. Germline V gene lookup returns CDR1 MDHEN and CDR2 SYDVKM. In DNA form, the CDR3 reads TGTGCCAGCAGGGTGACAGGGTATGAGACCCAGTACTTC. It codes for CASRVTGYETQYF.

The V call is TRBV5-1, the J call TRBJ1-6; D possibly corresponds to TRBD1 (5 bases). The CDR3 is made up of 17 amino acids. Trimming pared 4 bases from V and 6 bases from J, leaving 20 bases between. Germline V gene data show CDR1 as SGHRS and CDR2 as YFSETQ. As DNA, the CDR3 is TGCGCCAGCAGCCTAGGGGAAGGCAGGCGGGGTAATTCACCCCTCCACTTT. This translates into CASSLGEGRRGNSPLHF. Combining the CDR3 with reference TRBV5-1 and TRBJ1-6 gives the whole variable domain KAGVTQTPRYLIKTRGQQVTLSCSPISGHRSVSWYQQTPGQGLQFLFEYFSETQRNKGNFPGRFSGRQFSNSRSEMNVSTLELGDSALYLCASSLGEGRRGNSPLHFGNGTRLTVT.

The V and J genes are TRBV28 and TRBJ2-5; the match to TRBD2 covers 10 bases. The CDR3 covers 12 residues. In germline, CDR1 is MDHEN, CDR2 SYDVKM. CDR3 region: CGVAGGVETQYF. CDR3 DNA: TGTGGGGTAGCGGGAGGAGTGGAGACCCAGTACTTC. Full variable domain (remainder filled in from reference TRBV28 and TRBJ2-5): DVKVTQSSRYLVKRTGEKVFLECVQDMDHENMFWYRQDPGLGLRLIYFSYDVKMKEKGDIPEGYSVSREKKERFSLILESASTNQTSMYLCGVAGGVETQYFGPGTRLLVL.

The chain has TRBV6-1 and TRBJ2-7, with 9 nucleotides matching TRBD1. Looked up from germline, CDR1 is MNHNS and CDR2 is SASEGT. This CDR3 comprises 16 residues. Trimming cost V 3 bases and J 4 bases; bases outside gene matches: 10. The CDR3 region is CASSDTPGTGRYEQYF. In DNA, the CDR3 is TGTGCCAGCAGTGATACCCCGGGGACAGGGAGGTACGAGCAGTACTTC.

V and J are TRBV28 and TRBJ2-1; TRBD1 agrees at 9 bases. The CDR3 runs 13 residues. CDR1 is MDHEN, CDR2 SYDVKM, per germline. V lost 6 bases, J lost 15 bases, and 12 bases stayed unmatched. The DNA of the CDR3 is TGTGCCAGCAGCCCAGGACAGGGGATGAAGAGGTTCTTC. Residues: CASSPGQGMKRFF.

This chain connects TRBV6-1 to TRBJ1-1; unclear D gene. The ends were cut back, 3 bases at V and 2 bases at J, with 13 bases in the middle. Germline lookup yields CDR1 MNHNS and CDR2 SASEGT. This CDR3 contains 15 residues. CDR3 in DNA: TGTGCCAGCAGTGACTTCACATACCGAAACACTGAAGCTTTCTTT. Translated: CASSDFTYRNTEAFF.

The table lists this clone with a few counts. V usage is TRBV15 and J usage is TRBJ2-1; 7 bases agree with TRBD2. The trim removed 1 base at V and 5 bases at J, leaving 5 bases unmatched. The CDR3 is made up of 15 amino acids. CDR1 is LNHNV, CDR2 YYDKDF, per germline (reference sequence). The CDR3 loop is CATSRGLAANNEQFF. The CDR3 nucleotides read TGTGCCACCAGCAGAGGGCTAGCGGCCAACAATGAGCAGTTCTTC.

There are a few counts of this clone. The V gene is TRBV7-8, the J gene TRBJ2-7; a possible D gene is TRBD2 (5 bases). CDR1 is SGHVS, CDR2 FQNEAQ, per germline. The CDR3 is 13 amino acids. Trimming shortened V by 1 base and J by 5 bases, and 9 bases separated the two germline ends. The CDR3 bases are TGTGCCAGCAGCTTAGTTGGGCGGGACGAGCAGTACTTC. This translates into CASSLVGRDEQYF.

The V gene is TRBV28, the J gene TRBJ2-3; 7 nucleotides line up with TRBD1. V trimming: 6 bases; J trimming: 0 bases; junction bases outside the gene matches: 9. The CDR3 spans 16 residues. In germline, CDR1 is MDHEN, CDR2 SYDVKM. The DNA of the CDR3 is TGTGCCAGCAGCCCCAACAGGGGTAGGAGCACAGATACGCAGTATTTT. Translated, it gives CASSPNRGRSTDTQYF.

Here the CDR3 DNA reads TGCGCCAGCAGTCCGGGGTCGAACACCGGGGAGCTGTTTTTT. Its protein product is CASSPGSNTGELFF. The chain joins TRBV10-1 to TRBJ2-2, with TRBD2 as a possible D gene (5 bases). Germline V gene sequence: CDR1 WNHNN, CDR2 SYGVQD (reference sequence). The CDR3 spans 14 residues. With 5 bases removed from V and 0 bases from J, the gap between germline ends came to 7 bases.

V is TRBV7-9 and J is TRBJ1-3, with D perhaps TRBD1 (5 bases). The CDR3 extends over 14 amino acids. The V gene lost 5 bases and the J gene lost 4 bases, with 12 bases spanning the gap. CDR1 is SEHNR, CDR2 FQNEAQ, per germline (reference sequence). CDR3 nucleotides: TGTGCCAGCAGCCATAAGGCAGGGGGAAACACCATATATTTT. Translation gives CASSHKAGGNTIYF.

This chain joins TRBV9 and TRBJ2-7; 7 bases are a match to TRBD2. This CDR3 has 16 amino acids. The J segment lost 5 bases and the V segment lost 3 bases, leaving 14 bases of the junction unmatched. Germline V gene sequence: CDR1 SGDLS, CDR2 YYNGEE. The CDR3 bases are TGTGCCAGCAGCGCGACCTCAAGGGGACTATTCGACGAGCAGTACTTC. This translates into CASSATSRGLFDEQYF.

J is TRBJ1-5 and V is TRBV15, with TRBD1 as a possible D gene (5 bases). The CDR3 has 14 amino acids. Deletions cut 1 base from V and 4 bases from J, with 8 bases between. The germline CDR1 and CDR2 sequences are LNHNV and YYDKDF (reference sequence). The chain's CDR3 is CATSRGDSNQPQHF. CDR3 nucleotide sequence: TGTGCCACCAGCAGAGGAGACAGTAATCAGCCCCAGCATTTT.

The V gene is TRBV5-4, the J gene TRBJ2-6; D is unresolved. The V gene lost 7 bases and the J gene lost 1 base, with 6 bases spanning the gap. The V gene's germline CDR1 is SGHNT and CDR2 YYREEE (reference sequence). The CDR3 is 13 amino acids. CDR3 nucleotides: TGTGCCAGCGAGTGGTCTGGGGCCAACGTCCTGACTTTC. This encodes CASEWSGANVLTF. Full variable domain (missing parts from reference TRBV5-4 and TRBJ2-6): ETGVTQSPTHLIKTRGQQVTLRCSSQSGHNTVSWYQQALGQGPQFIFQYYREEENGRGNFPPRFSGLQFPNYSSELNVNALELDDSALYLCASEWSGANVLTFGAGSRLTVL.

This clone has a single count. The chain carries TRBV4-2 and TRBJ2-3; 8 nucleotides line up with TRBD2. The CDR3 length is 16 residues. The trim removed 0 bases at V and 15 bases at J, leaving 17 bases unmatched. Looked up from germline, CDR1 is LGHNA and CDR2 is YNFKEQ. CDR3 protein: CASSQEWAAQGTRRYF. The CDR3 DNA reads as TGTGCCAGCAGCCAAGAATGGGCAGCTCAGGGGACTAGACGCTATTTT.

This chain joins TRBV11-2 and TRBJ2-3; D gene ambiguous. CDR3 size: 18 residues. V was clipped by 3 bases and J by 0 bases, with 19 bases between them. From germline, CDR1 is SGHAT and CDR2 FQNNGV. CDR3 amino acids: CASSFRGSKAPSTDTQYF. DNA of the CDR3: TGTGCCAGCAGCTTCCGAGGCTCCAAGGCACCTAGCACAGATACGCAGTATTTT.

The table lists this clone with a few counts. The chain employs TRBV2 and TRBJ2-7, with D possibly TRBD2 on 6 matching bases. CDR3 length: 14 residues. CDR1 and CDR2 (germline): SNHLY, FYNNEI. V gave up 5 bases and J gave up 3 bases, with 14 bases separating them. The CDR3 sequence is CASSRGGIDYEQYF. The CDR3 nucleotides are TGTGCCAGCAGTCGAGGCGGGATCGACTACGAGCAGTACTTC.

The chain carries TRBV28 and TRBJ2-7, with 8 bases lining up with TRBD2. Germline V lookup: CDR1 MDHEN, CDR2 SYDVKM. The length of the CDR3 is 18 residues. Trimming at V came to 1 base and at J to 2 bases, leaving 13 bases not matched to a gene. The CDR3 DNA sequence: TGTGCCAGCAGTTTATCGGGGGGGCTAGCGGGTCGGGCCTACGAGCAGTACTTC. This gives the protein CASSLSGGLAGRAYEQYF.

This clone was detected only a few times. The genes are TRBV10-3 and TRBJ2-2; 10 bases align to TRBD2. Trimming removed 10 bases from V and 0 bases from J; junction bases left unmatched: 8. The CDR3 extends over 16 amino acids. The germline V gene has CDR1 ENHRY and CDR2 SYGVKD. As DNA, the CDR3 is TGTGCCACCGGGTTCGGACTAGCGGCGAACACCGGGGAGCTGTTTTTT. Translation: CATGFGLAANTGELFF.

The chain combines TRBV25-1 with TRBJ2-3; 8 bases match TRBD2. The CDR3 covers 16 residues. J lost 1 base, V lost 0 bases, and 3 bases had no gene match. Germline V gives CDR1 MGHDK, CDR2 SYGVNS. DNA of the CDR3: TGTGCCAGCAGTGAATATAGCGGGACCGGCACAGATACGCAGTATTTT. Amino acids: CASSEYSGTGTDTQYF.

Only a few counts were recorded for this clone. V and J are TRBV18 and TRBJ2-3, with 9 bases fitting TRBD2. The CDR3 is 15 residues long. V dropped 5 bases and J dropped 4; count of bases not matched to a gene: 7. Germline V gives CDR1 KGHSH, CDR2 LQKENI. The CDR3 sequence is CASSVLAGDADTQYF. CDR3 coding DNA: TGTGCCAGCTCAGTATTAGCGGGAGACGCAGATACGCAGTATTTT.

The chain couples TRBV10-3 to TRBJ1-2; D possibly corresponds to TRBD1 (6 bases). Per germline, CDR1 ENHRY and CDR2 SYGVKD. The length of the CDR3 is 13 residues. Trimming cost V 6 bases and J 6 bases, with 14 bases left between them. CDR3 amino acids: CAIREQGGDGYTF. DNA of the CDR3: TGTGCCATCAGAGAACAGGGCGGCGATGGCTACACCTTC.

This chain links TRBV2 with TRBJ2-3; 10 nucleotides align to TRBD2. The CDR3 runs 15 residues. Trimming cost V 6 bases and J 0 bases; bases outside gene matches: 3. CDR1 and CDR2 from the germline V gene are SNHLY and FYNNEI. CDR3 residues: CASRGLARSTDTQYF. The CDR3 nucleotides are TGTGCCAGCAGGGGACTAGCGAGGAGCACAGATACGCAGTATTTT.

The chain is built from TRBV18 and TRBJ1-5, with 7 bases matching TRBD1. The CDR3 is 15 amino acids. Unmatched junction bases numbered 4, after V lost 2 bases and J lost 3 bases. The germline V gene has CDR1 KGHSH and CDR2 LQKENI. The CDR3 DNA sequence: TGTGCCAGCTCACCATCCCAGGGGGTCAATCAGCCCCAGCATTTT. Amino acid sequence: CASSPSQGVNQPQHF.